This note documents a single T cell receptor (beta chain) sequence. Its matching antigen is unknown. This entry is derived from a study of CD8+ T cells in alopecia areata. General study points: Higher clonality was seen in lesional scalp than in normal scalp, especially in alopecia totalis/universalis. TCR sharing across patients was less clear than in mice, possibly HLA-related. Scalp samples also yield sequences from resident alphabeta T cells of normal skin.

Sorted populations comprised CD4+ and CD8+ T cells obtained from PBMCs. The CDR3 runs to 15 residues. Per the germline V gene, CDR1 is MGHRA and CDR2 is YSYEKL. Trimming cost V 2 bases and J 7 bases, with 15 bases left between them. The sequencing template was cDNA reverse transcribed from extracted RNA. Only in-frame clones appear in the TCRdb table, and some are missing; sequencing was by immunoSEQ multiplex PCR. The sample gives over 150,000 clones, about 56% of which show up once; roughly 5% is in the top ten. V usage is TRBV4-1 and J usage is TRBJ2-1; tentatively, D is TRBD2 (5 bases). The source of this sequence is a human donor in good health. Sequenced sample: CD8+ T cells sorted from blood. CDR3 DNA: TGCGCCAGCAGCCAACCGTTTCCCCCGGGGAATGAGCAGTTCTTC. Protein product: CASSQPFPPGNEQFF.